A selection of T cell receptor beta chains follows, all from one sample in a study of T-cell reconstitution after alpha-beta-depleted transplantation in children. TCRdb called the PCR reads again in MiXCR, with one record for every CDR3 protein. The table has about 830,000 distinct CDR3 sequences, approximately 15% seen once. The material sequenced was PBMCs, mostly from graft donor cells, taken 360 days after TCRalphabeta/CD19-depleted stem cell transplant. The receptor set was obtained from a male patient younger than 18 who had a stem cell transplant for acute lymphoblastic leukemia, so the T cells may come from the graft donor. The conserved cysteine and the conserved F or W are not part of the CDR3 here.

15	TRBJ2-1	TRBV5-1	ASSLVAGALLYNEQF
13	TRBJ2-1	TRBV24-1	ATSSLQGARNEQF
12	TRBJ2-2	TRBV27	ASQGLAKTGELF
11	TRBJ1-2	TRBV20-1	SALLQAGPGYT
13	TRBJ2-5	TRBV6-5	ASSYDPSGSETQY
13	TRBJ2-7	TRBV3-1	ASSQVMGGNYEQY
15	TRBJ2-7	TRBV12-3/TRBV12-4	APNGSGTTSPSYEQY
13	TRBJ2-1	TRBV28	ASILMGGGDNEQF
15	TRBJ2-5	TRBV6-5	ASSLVGLPGGQETQY
15	TRBJ2-1	TRBV6-2/TRBV6-3	ASCSWLAVNSYNEQF
14	TRBJ2-7	TRBV29-1	SVAGEHGGGIHEQY
16	TRBJ2-7	TRBV4-2	ASSQEGLAGGPAYEQY
13	TRBJ2-3	TRBV4-1	ASSIESRATDTQY
13	TRBJ2-2	TRBV11-2	ASSFPRGSPGELF
13	TRBJ1-3	TRBV18	ASSPQRTTGNTIY
14	TRBJ2-2	TRBV6-5	ASSYSSGVYTGELF
14	TRBJ1-1	TRBV6-2/TRBV6-3	ASSPRRDRLNTEAF
12	TRBJ1-2	TRBV4-1	ASSFPGTAYGYT
14	TRBJ2-5	TRBV4-2	ASSQDQGLAPETQY
11	TRBJ2-7	TRBV5-1	ASSGTDAGEQY
10	TRBJ2-7	TRBV7-9	ASSDGNRGPT
12	TRBJ2-7	TRBV3-1	ASSRKDYTYEQY
11	TRBJ1-5	TRBV29-1	SAETGGLEPQH
12	TRBJ2-5	TRBV15	ATSRFGEGETQY
13	TRBJ1-2	TRBV7-9	ASSLSAQASYGYT